One sample yielded the 7 T cell receptor beta chains listed below, sequenced in a study of shared clonotypes between healthy human individuals. TCRdb keeps only in-frame clones here, not all; method: immunoSEQ multiplex PCR. In the table there are around 2,000,000 clones, roughly 94% of which are singletons. The specimen sequenced was naive CD4+ T cells sorted from blood. Noted subset: CD45RA+ positively selected. The receptors here all came from a young man in good health.

This chain joins TRBV2 and TRBJ2-3, with TRBD2 identical over 9 bases. Germline V gene data show CDR1 as SNHLY and CDR2 as FYNNEI. V was pared by 3 bases and J by 6 bases, with 4 bases of the junction left unmatched. This CDR3 contains 14 residues. The CDR3 here is CASSDKRGVDTQYF. CDR3 nucleotides: TGTGCCAGCAGTGATAAGCGGGGGGTGGATACGCAGTATTTT.

The chain recombines TRBV5-1 with TRBJ2-1; 9 bases fit TRBD1. V shed 9 bases and J 2 bases; nucleotides not matched to a gene: 9. The length of the CDR3 is 15 residues. The germline CDR1 and CDR2 sequences are SGHRS and YFSETQ. The CDR3 nucleotides read TGCGCCACCCGAATGGGACAGGGTACCTACAATGAGCAGTTCTTC. Protein product: CATRMGQGTYNEQFF. Combining the CDR3 with reference TRBV5-1 and TRBJ2-1 gives the whole variable domain KAGVTQTPRYLIKTRGQQVTLSCSPISGHRSVSWYQQTPGQGLQFLFEYFSETQRNKGNFPGRFSGRQFSNSRSEMNVSTLELGDSALYLCATRMGQGTYNEQFFGPGTRLTVL.

This clone was seen only once. The V call is TRBV25-1, the J call TRBJ2-7; 9 nucleotides align to TRBD2. This CDR3 spans 14 amino acids. Looked up from germline, CDR1 is MGHDK and CDR2 is SYGVNS. V was pared by 5 bases and J by 0 bases, with 2 bases of the junction left unmatched. The CDR3 here is CASSSGRNSYEQYF. CDR3 nucleotide sequence: TGTGCCAGCAGTAGCGGGAGGAACTCCTACGAGCAGTACTTC.

The chain couples TRBV18 to TRBJ2-1; either TRBD1 or TRBD2 may supply D (5 bases each). The V gene lost 3 bases and the J gene lost 8 bases, with 11 bases spanning the gap. Germline CDR1 is KGHSH and CDR2 is LQKENI. This CDR3 has 13 residues. For the CDR3, the DNA is TGTGCCAGCTCACCGGGGGTTGTCTATGAGCAGTTCTTC. Amino acids: CASSPGVVYEQFF.

As to this clone: This sample also contains other DNA sequences that code for the same CDR3. This chain links TRBV19 with TRBJ2-7; a possible D gene is TRBD1 (5 bases). V dropped 6 bases and J dropped 0 bases, with 12 bases sitting between them. Germline V gene data show CDR1 as LNHDA and CDR2 as SQIVND (reference sequence). CDR3 length: 14 residues. The CDR3 reads CASSRQRSSYEQYF. Written as DNA, the CDR3 is TGTGCCAGTAGCAGACAGAGGAGCTCCTACGAGCAGTACTTC.

The rearrangement uses TRBV10-3 and TRBJ1-2, with TRBD1 matching 8 bases. Trimming removed 10 bases from V and 7 bases from J; junction bases left unmatched: 14. Germline V gene lookup returns CDR1 ENHRY and CDR2 SYGVKD. This CDR3 is built from 14 residues. CDR3 sequence (DNA): TGTGCCACCCTGACCCCTGACAGGGGTCGTGGCTACACCTTC. Its translation is CATLTPDRGRGYTF.

The chain has TRBV6-6 and TRBJ1-1; tentatively, D is TRBD1 (6 bases). The ends were cut back, 7 bases at V and 4 bases at J, with 10 bases in the middle. Germline CDR1 MNHNY, CDR2 SVGAGI (reference sequence). The CDR3 extends over 12 amino acids. The CDR3 bases are TGTGCCAGCAATGACAGGCGCACTGAAGCTTTCTTT. This translates into CASNDRRTEAFF.